The T cell receptor beta chain under discussion was sequenced for a study of technical replicates of blood from a few donors (TCRdb year 2017). Library preparation was by the immunoSEQ multiplex PCR assay. The table was pulled from immuneACCESS by TCRdb, which kept in-frame rearrangements only. Such tables lose some clones; where checked, under half of the loss comes from unresolved V genes, and the rest has no known cause. The sample data list tens of thousands of clones, and around 94% of these were observed just once. The ten largest clones take up about 0.25% of the sample. The CDR3, cysteine through phenylalanine, is 14 amino acids long. Only the CDR3 DNA stays, 42 bases, in frame from base 1. V gives up 0 bases and J gives up 7 bases, and the segment between their germline ends measures 13 bases. CDR1 and CDR2 are drawn from the germline V gene: SGHRS, YFSETQ. In regard to this clone: Its antigen is unknown. The input lacks base qualities; no much larger clone sits a single base away.

The sequencing input was T cells isolated from PBMCs. This sequence uses TRBV5-1 and TRBJ1-2; no confident D gene assignment can be made. The sequence was obtained from a human donor in good health. The CDR3 region reads CASSLEAGLSGYTF. The DNA sequence reads TGCGCCAGCAGCTTGGAGGCGGGTCTTTCTGGCTACACCTTC.